Sequencing of this T cell receptor (beta chain) was carried out in a study of CD8 T cells in Susac syndrome. The germline gives CDR1 SGDLS, CDR2 YYNGEE. V was trimmed by 4 bases and J by 1 base, leaving 11 bases between them. This CDR3 has 15 amino acids. FACS enriched CD8+ TEMRA cells, while bulk CD8+ and CD4+ were negatively isolated. RNA amounts of roughly 0.5 to 1 ug underwent reverse transcription with random hexamers. TCRdb independently ran MiXCR on the immunoSEQ multiplex PCR reads; one entry per CDR3 protein. The table includes approximately 190,000 distinct CDR3 sequences, 80% to 95% detected once.

This sequence joins TRBV9 and TRBJ2-2; no reliable D call. The sequenced material came from CD4+ T cells from PBMCs. The source of this sequence is a human donor in good health. The CDR3 nucleotides read TGTGCCAGCAGCCCTCACCCCCAGAACACCGGGGAGCTGTTTTTT. Amino acid sequence: CASSPHPQNTGELFF.